The present entry profiles one T cell receptor beta chain with its context. Its antigen is currently unknown. The data belong to a study of vaccination and CD4 T cells after COVID-19. Study at large: It was a median 101 days after diagnosis, with a range of 35 to 161, that post-COVID samples were drawn. Overlapping peptides covering the spike proteins of SARS-CoV-2, HCoV-NL63, HCoV-OC43 and HCoV-229E were added to stimulate cells.

CD4+ T cells that had been cultured provided DNA sequenced with the Oncomine TCR Beta short-read assay. Genomic DNA was extracted from cultured CD4+ T cells. MiXCR was run by TCRdb on the PCR reads, yielding one entry per CDR3 protein. The sample holds about 6,300 distinct CDR3 sequences, around 33% seen once. Noted treatment: approximately 9-day PBMC culture with coronavirus spike peptide pools or control peptides (ViraFEST assay). The unexposed donor gave CD4+ T cells before the COVID-19 pandemic (2011-2018). V lost 2 bases, J lost 0 bases, and 11 bases lay in between. The CDR3 totals 15 residues. Germline CDR1 reads MNHEY; CDR2 reads SVGAGI.

The chain is built from TRBV6-5 and TRBJ2-7; TRBD1 might be the D (5 bases). The TCR was taken from a human donor in good health. Specimen: CD4+ T cells from blood, cultured in vitro. CDR3 coding DNA: TGTGCCAGCAGTTACGGCCCCCAGGGCTCCTACGAGCAGTACTTC. This encodes CASSYGPQGSYEQYF.